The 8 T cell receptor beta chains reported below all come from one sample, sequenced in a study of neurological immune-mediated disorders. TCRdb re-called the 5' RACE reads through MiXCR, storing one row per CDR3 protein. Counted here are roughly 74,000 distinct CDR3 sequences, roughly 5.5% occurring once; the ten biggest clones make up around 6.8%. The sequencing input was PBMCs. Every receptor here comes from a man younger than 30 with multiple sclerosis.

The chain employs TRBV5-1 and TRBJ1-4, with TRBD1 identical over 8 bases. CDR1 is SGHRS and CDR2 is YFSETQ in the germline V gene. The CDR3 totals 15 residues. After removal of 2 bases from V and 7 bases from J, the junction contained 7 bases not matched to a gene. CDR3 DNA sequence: TGCGCCAGCAGCTTCGACAGGGGAACGGGTGAAAAACTGTTTTTT. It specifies CASSFDRGTGEKLFF.

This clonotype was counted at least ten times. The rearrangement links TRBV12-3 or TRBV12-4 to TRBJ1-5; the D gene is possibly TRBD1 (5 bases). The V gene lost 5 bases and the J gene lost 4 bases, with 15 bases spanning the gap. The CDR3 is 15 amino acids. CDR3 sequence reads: CASSTTQGRNQPQHF. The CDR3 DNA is TGTGCCAGCAGTACGACGCAGGGCCGGAATCAGCCCCAGCATTTT.

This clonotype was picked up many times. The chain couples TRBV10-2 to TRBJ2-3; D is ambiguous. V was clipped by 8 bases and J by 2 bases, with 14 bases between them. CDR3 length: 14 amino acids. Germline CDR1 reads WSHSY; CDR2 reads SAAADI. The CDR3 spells CASGSRPITDTQYF. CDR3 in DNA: TGCGCCAGCGGATCCCGGCCGATCACAGATACGCAGTATTTT.

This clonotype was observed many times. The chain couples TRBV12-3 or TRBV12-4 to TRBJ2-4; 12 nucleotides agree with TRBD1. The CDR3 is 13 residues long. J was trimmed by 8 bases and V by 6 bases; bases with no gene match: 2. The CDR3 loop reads CASRGQGADIQYF. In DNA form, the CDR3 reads TGTGCCAGCAGGGGACAGGGGGCGGACATTCAGTACTTC.

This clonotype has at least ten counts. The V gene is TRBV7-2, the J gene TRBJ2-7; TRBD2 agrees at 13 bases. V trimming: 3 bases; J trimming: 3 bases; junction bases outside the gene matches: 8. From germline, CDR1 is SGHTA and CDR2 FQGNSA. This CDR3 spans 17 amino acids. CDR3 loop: CASSFESGLAGFYEQYF. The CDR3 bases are TGTGCCAGCAGCTTCGAATCGGGACTAGCGGGATTCTACGAGCAGTACTTC.

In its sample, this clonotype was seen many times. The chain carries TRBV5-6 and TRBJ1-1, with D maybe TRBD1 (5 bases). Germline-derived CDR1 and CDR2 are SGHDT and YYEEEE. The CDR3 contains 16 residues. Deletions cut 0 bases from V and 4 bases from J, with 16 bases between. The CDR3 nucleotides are TGTGCCAGCAGCTTGGGCCCAGGTGGTCAGGGCACTGAAGCTTTCTTT. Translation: CASSLGPGGQGTEAFF.

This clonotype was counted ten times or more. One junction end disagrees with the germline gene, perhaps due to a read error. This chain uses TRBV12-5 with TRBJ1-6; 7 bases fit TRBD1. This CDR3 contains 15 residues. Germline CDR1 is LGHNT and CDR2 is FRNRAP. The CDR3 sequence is CASGPSGGSGSPLNF. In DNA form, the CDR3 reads TGTGCTAGTGGTCCTTCAGGGGGGTCCGGGTCACCCCTCAACTTT. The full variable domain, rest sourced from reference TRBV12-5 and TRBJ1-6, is DARVTQTPRHKVTEMGQEVTMRCQPILGHNTVFWYRQTMMQGLELLAYFRNRAPLDDSGMPKDRFSAEMPDATLATLKIQPSEPRDSAVYFCASGPSGGSGSPLNFGNGTRLTVT.

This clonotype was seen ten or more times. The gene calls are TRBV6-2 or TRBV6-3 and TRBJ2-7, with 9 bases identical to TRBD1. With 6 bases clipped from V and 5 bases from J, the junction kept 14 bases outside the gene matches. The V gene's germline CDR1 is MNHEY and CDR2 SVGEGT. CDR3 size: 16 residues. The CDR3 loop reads CASSQTAGTGKDEQYF. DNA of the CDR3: TGTGCCAGCAGCCAAACAGCCGGGACAGGGAAGGACGAGCAGTACTTC.